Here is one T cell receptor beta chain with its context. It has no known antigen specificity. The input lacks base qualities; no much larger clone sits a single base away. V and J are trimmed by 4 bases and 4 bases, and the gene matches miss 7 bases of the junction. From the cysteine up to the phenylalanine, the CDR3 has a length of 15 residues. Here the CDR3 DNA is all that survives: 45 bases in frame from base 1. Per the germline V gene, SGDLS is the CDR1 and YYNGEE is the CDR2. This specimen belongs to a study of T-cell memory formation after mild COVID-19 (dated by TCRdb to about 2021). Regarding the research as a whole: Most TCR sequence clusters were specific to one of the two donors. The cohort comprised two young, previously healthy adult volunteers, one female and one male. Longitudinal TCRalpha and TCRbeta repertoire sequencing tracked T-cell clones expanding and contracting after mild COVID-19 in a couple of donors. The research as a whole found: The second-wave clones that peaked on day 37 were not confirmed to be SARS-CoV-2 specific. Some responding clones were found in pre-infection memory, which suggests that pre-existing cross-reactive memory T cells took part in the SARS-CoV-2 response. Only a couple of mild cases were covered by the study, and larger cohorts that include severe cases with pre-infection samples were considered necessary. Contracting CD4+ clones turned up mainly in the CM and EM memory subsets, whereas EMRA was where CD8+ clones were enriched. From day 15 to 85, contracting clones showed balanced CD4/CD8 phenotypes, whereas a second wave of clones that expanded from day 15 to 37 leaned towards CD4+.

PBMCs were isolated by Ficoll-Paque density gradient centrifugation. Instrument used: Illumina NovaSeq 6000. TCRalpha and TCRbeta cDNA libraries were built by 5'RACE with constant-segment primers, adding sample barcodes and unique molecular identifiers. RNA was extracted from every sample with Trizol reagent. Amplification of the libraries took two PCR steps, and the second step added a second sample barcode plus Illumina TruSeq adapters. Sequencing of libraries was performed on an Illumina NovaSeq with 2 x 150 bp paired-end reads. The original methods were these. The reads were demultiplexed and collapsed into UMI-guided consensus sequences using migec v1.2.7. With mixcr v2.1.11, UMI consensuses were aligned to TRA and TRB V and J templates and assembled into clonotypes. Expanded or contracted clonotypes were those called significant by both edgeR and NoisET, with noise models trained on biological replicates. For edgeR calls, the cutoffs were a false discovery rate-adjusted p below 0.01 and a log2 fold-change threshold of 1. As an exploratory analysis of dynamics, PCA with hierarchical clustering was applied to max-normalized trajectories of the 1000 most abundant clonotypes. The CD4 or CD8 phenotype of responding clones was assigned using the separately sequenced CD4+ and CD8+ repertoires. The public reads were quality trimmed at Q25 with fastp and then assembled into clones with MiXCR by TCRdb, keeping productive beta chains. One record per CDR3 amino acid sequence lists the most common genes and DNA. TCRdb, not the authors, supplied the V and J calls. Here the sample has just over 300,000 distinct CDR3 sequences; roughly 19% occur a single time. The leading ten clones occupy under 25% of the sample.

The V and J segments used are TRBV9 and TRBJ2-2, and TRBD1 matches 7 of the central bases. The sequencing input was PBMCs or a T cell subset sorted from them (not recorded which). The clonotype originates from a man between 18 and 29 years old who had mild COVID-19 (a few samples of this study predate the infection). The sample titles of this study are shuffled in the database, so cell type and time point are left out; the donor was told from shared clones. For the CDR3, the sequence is CASSISGTATGELFF. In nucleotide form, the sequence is TGTGCCAGCAGCATCTCCGGGACAGCCACCGGGGAGCTGTTTTTT.